Listed here are 25 T cell receptor beta chains from one sample, sequenced in a study of T cell clonality in common variable immunodeficiency. TCRdb's table, derived via immunoSEQ multiplex PCR, lists solely in-frame clones and lacks some. Recorded here are 35,000 to 55,000 clones, none singletons. Sequenced sample: peripheral blood mononuclear cells. These receptors originate from a person aged 18 to 75 in good health.

This clone was observed many times. The read is 3 residues too short to cover the CDR3 end, so that end is filled in from the germline J gene. The rearrangement uses TRBV5-1 and TRBJ1-4, with TRBD1 identical over 10 bases. This CDR3 spans 17 amino acids. Germline V CDR1 and CDR2: SGHRS, YFSETQ. After removal of 4 bases from V and 4 bases from J, the junction contained 10 bases not matched to a gene. CDR3 region: CASSPEGRTGGNEKLFF. The sequenced part of the CDR3 DNA is TGCGCCAGCAGCCCGGAGGGGCGGACAGGGGGTAATGAAAAA.

This clone was seen many times. The read gets to within 3 residues of the CDR3 end, and the germline J gene fills in the rest. This rearrangement joins TRBV6-2 or TRBV6-3 to TRBJ2-3, with D perhaps matching TRBD1 (6 bases). Germline V gene sequence: CDR1 MNHEY, CDR2 SVGEGT. The CDR3 has 15 amino acids. V was pared by 6 bases and J by 0 bases, with 13 bases between. The CDR3 sequence is CASSRRTASTDTQYF. The DNA read from the CDR3 is TGTGCCAGCAGCCGCCGGACAGCTAGCACAGATACG.

This clone was detected ten times or more. CDR3 region: CASSRAGGQPQHF. The CDR3 DNA, read in part, is TGTGCCAGCAGTCGGGCAGGGGGTCAGCCC. This chain joins TRBV2 and TRBJ1-5, with 7 bases lining up with TRBD1. The read falls 3 residues short of the CDR3 end, and the missing part is taken from the germline J gene. Germline V gives CDR1 SNHLY, CDR2 FYNNEI. There are 13 residues in the CDR3. V shed 5 bases and J 6 bases; nucleotides not matched to a gene: 4.

The sample holds many counts of this clone. The observed sequence ends 3 residues before the CDR3 terminus, with the missing tail filled in from the germline J gene. The chain employs TRBV6-2 or TRBV6-3 and TRBJ2-2; TRBD1 aligns across 7 bases. The CDR3 contains 16 residues. The V and J ends lost 6 bases and 2 bases, in that order; junction bases with no gene match: 9. CDR1 and CDR2 (germline): MNHEY, SVGEGT. This CDR3 is CASRRTGDGNTGELFF. The part of the CDR3 DNA that was read is TGTGCCAGCAGAAGGACAGGAGACGGAAACACCGGGGAG.

This clone was seen many times. From the germline J gene comes the end of the CDR3, since the read stops 3 residues before it. The same CDR3 also results from other DNA sequences found in this sample. The chain joins TRBV6-4 to TRBJ2-3; possibly TRBD1 for D (6 bases). Trimming stripped 3 bases from V and 0 bases from J, with 7 bases between. The length of the CDR3 is 14 residues. CDR1 and CDR2 (germline): MRHNA, SNTAGT. The CDR3 spells CASSERGSTDTQYF. The sequenced CDR3 bases are TGTGCCAGCAGTGAGAGGGGGAGCACAGATACG.

This clone was found many times. The sequenced CDR3 bases are TGCAGCGTTGTAGACAGGGGAGATACG. This sequence encodes CSVVDRGDT. The full CDR3 sequence reads CSVVDRGDTQYF. V and J are TRBV29-1 and TRBJ2-3; TRBD1 agrees at 8 bases. The read comes to an end 3 residues before the CDR3 does, leaving the germline J gene to fill in the end. In germline, CDR1 is SQVTM, CDR2 ANQGSEA. V was clipped by 4 bases and J by 5 bases; unmatched bases: 2. This CDR3 is 12 amino acids long.

This clone was recorded at least ten times. The CDR3 goes on 3 residues after the read ends, and that part is filled in from the germline J gene. The chain carries TRBV6-1 and TRBJ2-7; TRBD1 aligns across 7 bases. Germline V gene lookup returns CDR1 MNHNS and CDR2 SASEGT. Unmatched junction bases numbered 6, after V lost 1 base and J lost 3 bases. This CDR3 is 15 amino acids long. CDR3 bases read: TGTGCCAGCAGTGAAGGGGGGACAGTTGGCTACGAG. This gives the protein CASSEGGTVGYE. From start to end, the CDR3 is CASSEGGTVGYEQYF.

In this sample, this clone turned up many times. The CDR3 end lies 3 residues beyond the end of the read and is filled in from the germline J gene. The chain has TRBV3-1 (or the pseudogene TRBV3-2) and TRBJ2-7, with 7 bases that match TRBD1. Trimming at V came to 1 base and at J to 1 base, leaving 4 bases not matched to a gene. Germline-derived CDR1 and CDR2 are LGHDT and YNNKEL (reference sequence). The CDR3 contains 15 residues. This chain's CDR3 is CASSQVSQGSYEQYF. The sequenced CDR3 bases are TGTGCCAGCAGCCAAGTTTCACAGGGGTCCTACGAG.

This clone was detected ten times or more. Read data end 3 residues before the CDR3 end; the end is taken from the germline J gene. Other DNA sequences in the sample encode the same CDR3. The V gene is TRBV19, the J gene TRBJ2-1; 11 bases agree with TRBD2. Trimming cost V 8 bases and J 6 bases; bases outside gene matches: 9. There are 15 residues in the CDR3. CDR1 is LNHDA and CDR2 is SQIVND in the germline V gene (reference sequence). The CDR3 sequence: CASHNSGREGNEQFF. The sequenced CDR3 bases are TGTGCCAGTCATAATAGCGGGAGGGAAGGCAATGAG.

The table lists this clone with many counts. The CDR3 end is not reached by the read, which stops 3 residues before it; the germline J gene fills it in. The chain is built from TRBV20-1 and TRBJ2-1; TRBD2 matches 16 bases. Germline trimming cut 2 bases from V and 9 bases from J; bases unmatched to any gene: 4. From germline, CDR1 is DFQATT and CDR2 SNEGSKA (reference sequence). CDR3 length equals 15 residues. The CDR3 reads CSARTGTSGRAEQFF. The sequenced CDR3 bases are TGCAGTGCTAGAACCGGGACTAGCGGGAGGGCTGAG.

This clone was counted many times. The read stops 3 residues short of the end of the CDR3; the missing end is completed from the germline J gene. The chain uses TRBV19 and TRBJ1-2, with 10 positions matching TRBD1. This CDR3 region has 17 residues. Germline loops: CDR1 LNHDA, CDR2 SQIVND (reference sequence). V lost 5 bases, J lost 0 bases, and 9 bases stayed unmatched. The DNA read from the CDR3 is TGTGCCAGTAGTGTCCCTGGGGACAGGGGAACTAACTATGGC. Translation gives CASSVPGDRGTNYG. Given in full, the CDR3 is CASSVPGDRGTNYGYTF.

This clone was recorded at least ten times. The CDR3 end falls 3 residues outside the read, so it is completed with the germline J gene. V and J are TRBV5-1 and TRBJ2-2; D unresolved. The germline V gene encodes CDR1 SGHRS and CDR2 YFSETQ. Trimming removed 1 base at V and 4 bases at J, with 8 bases between. The CDR3 runs to 14 residues. The sequenced part of the CDR3 DNA is TGCGCCAGCAGCTTGATCGTCGGCACCGGGGAG. Protein product: CASSLIVGTGE. The whole CDR3 sequence reads CASSLIVGTGELFF. The variable domain in full, with the rest retrieved from reference TRBV5-1 and TRBJ2-2, is KAGVTQTPRYLIKTRGQQVTLSCSPISGHRSVSWYQQTPGQGLQFLFEYFSETQRNKGNFPGRFSGRQFSNSRSEMNVSTLELGDSALYLCASSLIVGTGELFFGEGSRLTVL.

This clone was observed at least ten times. With the read ending 3 residues before the CDR3 end, the germline J gene is used to fill in that end. V and J are TRBV20-1 and TRBJ2-7, with 9 nucleotides matching TRBD1. The CDR3 is made up of 14 amino acids. The germline V gene has CDR1 DFQATT and CDR2 SNEGSKA (reference sequence). V gave up 3 bases and J gave up 3 bases; unmatched junction bases: 6. CDR3 DNA (partial): TGCAGTGCTAGGGGCCGGACAGGGGTCTACGAG. It yields the protein CSARGRTGVYE. The complete CDR3 reads CSARGRTGVYEQYF.

Many counts were recorded for this clone. The read halts 3 residues ahead of the CDR3 end, with the missing end drawn from the germline J gene. V gene TRBV18 combines with J gene TRBJ1-2; D is uncertain. The CDR3 has 13 amino acids. The V gene lost 6 bases and the J gene lost 4 bases, with 12 bases spanning the gap. Germline V gene sequence: CDR1 KGHSH, CDR2 LQKENI. CDR3 residues: CASSDGGSYGYTF. The DNA read from the CDR3 is TGTGCCAGCTCGGACGGCGGGTCCTATGGC.

This clone has a count of ten or more. The read ends 3 residues shy of where the CDR3 ends; the end is completed using the germline J gene. The chain employs TRBV4-1 and TRBJ2-7, with D perhaps TRBD2 (6 bases). Germline lookup yields CDR1 MGHRA and CDR2 YSYEKL. Trimming took 1 base from V and 5 from J, leaving 12 bases between them. This CDR3 comprises 14 residues. The CDR3 DNA, read in part, is TGCGCCAGCAGCCAAGTTGGGACTCTCCACGAG. It specifies CASSQVGTLHE. The whole CDR3 is CASSQVGTLHEQYF.

This clone was recorded at least ten times. The CDR3 end is not reached by the read, which stops 3 residues before it; the germline J gene fills it in. The V and J genes are TRBV6-2 or TRBV6-3 and TRBJ1-1, with D maybe TRBD1 (6 bases). CDR3 length equals 14 residues. Trimming removed 6 bases at V and 2 bases at J, with 13 bases between. CDR1 is MNHEY, CDR2 SVGEGT, per germline. The covered CDR3 bases are TGTGCCAGCAGCCCCGGGACACAAAACACTGAA. Amino acids: CASSPGTQNTE. Given in full, the CDR3 is CASSPGTQNTEAFF.

In its sample, this clone was seen many times. The read ends 3 residues shy of where the CDR3 ends; the end is completed using the germline J gene. This chain connects TRBV5-1 to TRBJ2-2; 7 bases match TRBD2. Germline CDR1 reads SGHRS; CDR2 reads YFSETQ. V lost 0 bases to trimming and J lost 3 bases; unmatched junction nucleotides: 8. The CDR3 contains 17 residues. Incomplete CDR3 DNA: TGCGCCAGCAGCTTGGGTTCTCCTAGCGGACACACCGGGGAG. As protein: CASSLGSPSGHTGE. From start to end, the CDR3 is CASSLGSPSGHTGELFF.

This clone was picked up many times. The read terminates 3 residues before the CDR3 end, so the remaining end is supplied by the germline J gene. The same CDR3 also results from other DNA sequences found in this sample. The chain uses TRBV5-1 and TRBJ1-6; 10 nucleotides align to TRBD1. This CDR3 has 15 residues. Looked up from germline, CDR1 is SGHRS and CDR2 is YFSETQ. V lost 0 bases and J lost 7; bases outside the gene matches: 1. CDR3 bases read: TGCGCCAGCAGCTTGGGGGGACAGGGGAATTCACCC. This codes for CASSLGGQGNSP. The complete CDR3 protein is CASSLGGQGNSPLHF.

This clone was counted many times. The read stops 3 residues short of the end of the CDR3; the missing end is completed from the germline J gene. This chain links TRBV5-6 with TRBJ2-7; D is possibly TRBD1 (5 bases). Looked up from germline, CDR1 is SGHDT and CDR2 is YYEEEE. The CDR3 runs to 13 residues. Trimming took 4 bases from V and 1 from J, leaving 9 bases between them. The CDR3 bases that were read are TGTGCCAGCAGCCCTGACAGTTCCTACGAG. As protein: CASSPDSSYE. In full, the CDR3 reads CASSPDSSYEQYF.

This clone was detected many times. CDR3 sequence: CASSFDISGRRNEQYF. CDR3 bases read: TGCGCCAGCAGCTTCGATATTAGCGGGAGGCGCAACGAG. J is TRBJ2-7 and V is TRBV5-1; 10 bases are shared with TRBD2. From the germline J gene comes the end of the CDR3, since the read stops 3 residues before it. The junction had 10 bases not matched to a gene; V was cut back by 2 bases and J by 5 bases. CDR3 length equals 16 residues. Per the germline V gene, CDR1 is SGHRS and CDR2 is YFSETQ.

This clone has a count of ten or more. The read ends 3 residues before the CDR3 terminus; that terminus is restored from the germline J gene. V usage is TRBV6-4 and J usage is TRBJ2-1; D possibly corresponds to TRBD2 (5 bases). This CDR3 is built from 15 residues. Germline V gene lookup returns CDR1 MRHNA and CDR2 SNTAGT. V was shortened by 2 bases and J by 6 bases, with 14 bases between the two germline ends. Here the CDR3 reads CASSDTVEGGNEQFF. The CDR3 bases that were read are TGTGCCAGCAGTGACACGGTCGAGGGTGGCAATGAG.

Ten or more counts support this clone. The read falls 3 residues short of the CDR3 end, and the missing part is taken from the germline J gene. The V gene is TRBV29-1, the J gene TRBJ2-2; D is uncertain. The CDR3 totals 11 residues. The ends were cut back, 7 bases at V and 1 base at J, with 4 bases in the middle. Germline CDR1 reads SQVTM; CDR2 reads ANQGSEA. CDR3 DNA, as far as it was read: TGCAGCGCCCTGAACACCGGGGAG. Its translation: CSALNTGE. The whole CDR3 protein is CSALNTGELFF.

This clone came up many times. Read data end 3 residues before the CDR3 end; the end is taken from the germline J gene. The chain employs TRBV24-1 and TRBJ2-3; D uncertain. CDR3 length: 16 amino acids. Looked up from germline, CDR1 is KGHDR and CDR2 is SFDVKD. V lost 3 bases and J 2 bases, leaving 14 bases between the germline ends. CDR3 DNA (partial): TGTGCCACCAGTGATCCTGTGGGCAGAAACACAGATACG. This gives the protein CATSDPVGRNTDT. The entire CDR3 is CATSDPVGRNTDTQYF.

About this clone: The read ends 3 residues early relative to the CDR3; the germline J gene fills the gap. The genes are TRBV7-2 and TRBJ2-7, with 7 bases fitting TRBD2. In germline, CDR1 is SGHTA, CDR2 FQGNSA. The junction had 9 bases not matched to a gene; V was cut back by 1 base and J by 6 bases. The CDR3 contains 15 residues. CDR3 residues: CASSLVGTNSPEQYF. The DNA read from the CDR3 is TGTGCCAGCAGCTTAGTGGGGACTAATTCCCCCGAG.

This clone was observed at least ten times. The read ends 3 residues early relative to the CDR3; the germline J gene fills the gap. The chain uses TRBV18 and TRBJ1-1, with D tentatively TRBD1 (6 bases). The CDR3 is 15 residues long. Germline V lookup: CDR1 KGHSH, CDR2 LQKENI. Trimming cost V 3 bases and J 0 bases, with 11 bases left between them. The part of the CDR3 DNA that was read is TGTGCCAGCTCACCCTCCGGGACAATGAACACTGAA. Protein: CASSPSGTMNTE. The CDR3 in its entirety is CASSPSGTMNTEAFF.